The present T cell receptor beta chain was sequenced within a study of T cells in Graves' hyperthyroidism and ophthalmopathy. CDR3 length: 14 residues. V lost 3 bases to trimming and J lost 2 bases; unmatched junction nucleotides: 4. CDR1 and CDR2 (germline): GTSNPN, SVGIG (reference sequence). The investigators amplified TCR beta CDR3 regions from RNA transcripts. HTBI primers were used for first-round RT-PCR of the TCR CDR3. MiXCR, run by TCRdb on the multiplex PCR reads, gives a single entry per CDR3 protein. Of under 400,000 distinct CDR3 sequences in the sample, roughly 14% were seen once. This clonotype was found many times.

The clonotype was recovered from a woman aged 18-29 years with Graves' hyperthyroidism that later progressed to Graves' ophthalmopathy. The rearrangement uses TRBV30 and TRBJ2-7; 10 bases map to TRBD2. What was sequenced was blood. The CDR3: CAWSPSGSPYEQYF. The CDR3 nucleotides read TGTGCCTGGAGCCCTAGCGGGAGCCCCTACGAGCAGTACTTC.